This T cell receptor (beta chain) was sequenced for a study of T-cell reconstitution after alpha-beta-depleted transplantation in children. Unique molecular identifiers featured in how the TCRbeta library was prepared. TCRdb re-derived calls from the PCR reads in MiXCR, one entry per CDR3 protein. The sample holds 440,000 or so distinct CDR3 sequences, approximately 10% seen once. The CDR3 sequence is 12 residues long. Per the germline V gene, CDR1 is SQVTM and CDR2 is ANQGSEA. The V end was cut by 6 bases, the J end by 6 bases, with 12 bases between. This clonotype appeared a few times. The chain is built from TRBV29-1 and TRBJ1-5, with D tentatively TRBD1 (5 bases). This sample comprised PBMCs from the stem cell graft donor, obtained from the stem cell graft. This receptor was identified in a human donor who donated a stem cell graft to a child with acute myeloid leukemia. For the CDR3, the DNA is TGCAGCGTACGTTCCGGGGCTCAGCCCCAGCATTTT. This codes for CSVRSGAQPQHF.